The T cell receptor (beta chain) under discussion was sequenced for a study of cytomegalovirus exposure and HLA in healthy donors. The CDR3 totals 14 residues. Trimming took off 3 bases at V and 9 bases at J, with 17 bases between the two ends. Germline V gene lookup returns CDR1 SEHNR and CDR2 FQNEAQ (reference sequence). Amplification used 60 Vbeta primers and 13 Jbeta primers. Sequenced by immunoSEQ multiplex PCR; TCRdb stores in-frame clones only, minus some. This sample yields approximately 160,000 clones, of which around 80% are seen a single time; 1% belongs to the top ten. Specimen: PBMCs. V gene TRBV7-9 combines with J gene TRBJ2-5, with D possibly TRBD2 on 5 matching bases. The receptor comes from a woman in her fifties or sixties in good health and CMV-seropositive. This CDR3 is CASSFSPIVEAQYF. The CDR3 DNA reads as TGTGCCAGCAGCTTTAGCCCCATCGTGGAGGCCCAGTACTTC.